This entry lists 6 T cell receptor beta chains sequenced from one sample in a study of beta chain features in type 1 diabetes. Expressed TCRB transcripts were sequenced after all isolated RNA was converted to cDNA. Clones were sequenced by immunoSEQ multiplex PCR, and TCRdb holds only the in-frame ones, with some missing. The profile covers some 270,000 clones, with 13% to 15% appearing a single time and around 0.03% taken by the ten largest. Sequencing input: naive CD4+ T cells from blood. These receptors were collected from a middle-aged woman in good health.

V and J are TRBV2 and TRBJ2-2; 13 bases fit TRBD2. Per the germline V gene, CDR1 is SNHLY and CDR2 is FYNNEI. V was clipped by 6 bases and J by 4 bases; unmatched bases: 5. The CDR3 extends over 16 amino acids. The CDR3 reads CASRTSGGSGTGELFF. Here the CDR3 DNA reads TGTGCCAGCAGGACTAGCGGGGGGTCGGGCACCGGGGAGCTGTTTTTT.

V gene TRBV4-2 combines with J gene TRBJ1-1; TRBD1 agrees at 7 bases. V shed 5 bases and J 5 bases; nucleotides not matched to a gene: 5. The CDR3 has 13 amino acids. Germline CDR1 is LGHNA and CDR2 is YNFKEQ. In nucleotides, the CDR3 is TGTGCCAGCAGCGAACAGGGGAGGACTGAAGCTTTCTTT. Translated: CASSEQGRTEAFF.

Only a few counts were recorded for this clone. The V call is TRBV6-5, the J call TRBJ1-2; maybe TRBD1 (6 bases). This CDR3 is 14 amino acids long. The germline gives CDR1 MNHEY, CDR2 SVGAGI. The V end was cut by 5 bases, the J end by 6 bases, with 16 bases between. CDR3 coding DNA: TGTGCCAGCAGTGTGGGCAGGGGCTGGGATGGCTACACCTTC. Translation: CASSVGRGWDGYTF.

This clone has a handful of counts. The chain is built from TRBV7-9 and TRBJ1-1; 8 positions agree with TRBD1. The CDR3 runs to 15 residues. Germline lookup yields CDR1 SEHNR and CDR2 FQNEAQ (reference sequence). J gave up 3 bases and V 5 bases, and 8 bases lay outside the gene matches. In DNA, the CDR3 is TGTGCCAGCAGCGATAGACAGGGGTTTGACACTGAAGCTTTCTTT. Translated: CASSDRQGFDTEAFF.

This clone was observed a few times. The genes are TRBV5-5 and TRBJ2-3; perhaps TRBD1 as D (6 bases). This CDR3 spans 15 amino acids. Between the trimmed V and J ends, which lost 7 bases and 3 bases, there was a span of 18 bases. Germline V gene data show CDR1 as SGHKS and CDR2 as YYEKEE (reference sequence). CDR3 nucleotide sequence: TGTGCCAGCCGCCGGACAGCGATTAAAACAGATACGCAGTATTTT. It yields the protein CASRRTAIKTDTQYF.

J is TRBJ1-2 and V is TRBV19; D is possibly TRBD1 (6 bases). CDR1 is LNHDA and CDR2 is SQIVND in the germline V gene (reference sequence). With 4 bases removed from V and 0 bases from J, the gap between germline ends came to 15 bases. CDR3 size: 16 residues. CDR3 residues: CASSNSGTSSNYGYTF. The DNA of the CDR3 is TGTGCCAGTAGTAACTCCGGGACATCCTCTAACTATGGCTACACCTTC.